This T cell receptor beta chain comes out of a study of T cells in Graves' hyperthyroidism and ophthalmopathy. Study outcomes and limitations: The model predicted ophthalmopathy a median about 6.6 months before onset.

Clinical Activity Scores of at least 3, NOSPECS grades of at least 4 and durations under 3 months characterized ophthalmopathy patients. Every diagnosis used clinical symptoms, serum thyroxine and TRAb, thyroid ultrasound and orbital computed tomography. More than 8 ml fresh peripheral blood yielded the PBMCs. Amplification of TCR beta CDR3 regions was performed using RNA transcripts as template. With the HTBI primer set, the TCR CDR3 went through a first round of RT-PCR. TCRdb ran MiXCR on the multiplex PCR reads and lists one entry per CDR3 protein. The sample lists hundreds of thousands of distinct CDR3 sequences, 15% to 20% occurring once. A note on this clonotype: Antigen: not known.

The sequence was collected from a woman between 40 and 50 years old with Graves' ophthalmopathy. Sequencing used blood.

This chain's CDR3 is CSPRGCQPQHF. Here the CDR3 DNA reads TGCAGCCCCCGTGGGTGCCAGCCCCAGCATTTT. The chain combines TRBV29-1 with TRBJ1-5; D gene uncertain. Germline CDR1 reads SQVTM; CDR2 reads ANQGSEA. This CDR3 has 11 residues. Trimming stripped 8 bases from V and 7 bases from J, with 12 bases between.